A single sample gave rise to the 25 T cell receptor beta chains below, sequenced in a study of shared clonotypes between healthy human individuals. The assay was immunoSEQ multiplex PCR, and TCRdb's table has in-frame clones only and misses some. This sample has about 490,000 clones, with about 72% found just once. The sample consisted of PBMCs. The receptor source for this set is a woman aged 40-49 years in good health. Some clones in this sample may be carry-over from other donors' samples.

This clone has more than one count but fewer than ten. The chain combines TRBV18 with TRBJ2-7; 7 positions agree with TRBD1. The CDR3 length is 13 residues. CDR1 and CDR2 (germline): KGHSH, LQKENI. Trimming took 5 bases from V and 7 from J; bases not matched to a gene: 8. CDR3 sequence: CASSVGQEREQYF. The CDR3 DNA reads TGTGCCAGCTCAGTCGGACAGGAAAGAGAGCAGTACTTC.

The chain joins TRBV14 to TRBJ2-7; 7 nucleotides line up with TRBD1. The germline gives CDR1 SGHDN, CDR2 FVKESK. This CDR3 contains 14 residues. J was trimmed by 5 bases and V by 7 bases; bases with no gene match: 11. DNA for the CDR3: TGTGCCAGCACCCCATTAAATACAGGGGACGAGCAGTACTTC. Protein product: CASTPLNTGDEQYF.

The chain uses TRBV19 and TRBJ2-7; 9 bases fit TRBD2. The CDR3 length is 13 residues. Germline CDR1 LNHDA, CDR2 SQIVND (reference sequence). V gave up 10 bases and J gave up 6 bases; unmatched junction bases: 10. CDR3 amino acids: CATSEASGTEQYF. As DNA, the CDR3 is TGTGCCACCTCCGAGGCTAGCGGGACCGAGCAGTACTTC.

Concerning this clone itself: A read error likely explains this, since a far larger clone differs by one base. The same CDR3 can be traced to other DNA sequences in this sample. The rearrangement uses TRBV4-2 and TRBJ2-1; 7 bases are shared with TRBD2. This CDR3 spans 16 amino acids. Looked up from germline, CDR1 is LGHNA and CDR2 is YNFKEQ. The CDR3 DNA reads TGTGCCAGCAGCCAAGAGTTTAGCGGGTCCTACAATGAACAGTTCTTC. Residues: CASSQEFSGSYNEQFF.

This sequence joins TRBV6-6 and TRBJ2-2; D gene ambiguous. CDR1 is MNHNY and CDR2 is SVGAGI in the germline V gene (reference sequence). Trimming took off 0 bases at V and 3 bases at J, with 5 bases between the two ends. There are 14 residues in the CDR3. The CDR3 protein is CASSYSKDTGELFF. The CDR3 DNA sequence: TGTGCCAGCAGTTACTCGAAGGACACCGGGGAGCTGTTTTTT.

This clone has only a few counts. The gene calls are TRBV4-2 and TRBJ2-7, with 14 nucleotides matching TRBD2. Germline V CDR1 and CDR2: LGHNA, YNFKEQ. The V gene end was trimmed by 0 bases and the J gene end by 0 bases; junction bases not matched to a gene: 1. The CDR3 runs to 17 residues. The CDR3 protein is CASSQEGTSGSSYEQYF. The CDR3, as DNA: TGTGCCAGCAGCCAAGAAGGGACTAGCGGGAGCTCCTACGAGCAGTACTTC.

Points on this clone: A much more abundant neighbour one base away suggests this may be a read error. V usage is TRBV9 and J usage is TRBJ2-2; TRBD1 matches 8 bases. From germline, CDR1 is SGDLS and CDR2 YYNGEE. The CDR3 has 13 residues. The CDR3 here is CASSPRGRGELVF. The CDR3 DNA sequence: TGTGCCAGCAGCCCCAGGGGGCGCGGGGAGCTGGTTTTT.

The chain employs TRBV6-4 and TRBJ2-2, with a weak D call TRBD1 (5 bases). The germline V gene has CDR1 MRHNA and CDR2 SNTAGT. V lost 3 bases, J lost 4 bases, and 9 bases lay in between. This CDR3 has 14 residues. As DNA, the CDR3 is TGTGCCAGCAGTGATCAGGGAAGCACCGGGGAGCTGTTTTTT. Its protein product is CASSDQGSTGELFF.

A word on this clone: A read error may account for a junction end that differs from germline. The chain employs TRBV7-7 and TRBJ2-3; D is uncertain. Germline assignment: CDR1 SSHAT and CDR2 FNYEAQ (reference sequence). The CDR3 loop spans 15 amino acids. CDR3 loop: CASSLNTGTPDTQYF. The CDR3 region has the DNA TGTGCTAGCAGCTTAAATACGGGTACCCCAGATACGCAGTATTTT.

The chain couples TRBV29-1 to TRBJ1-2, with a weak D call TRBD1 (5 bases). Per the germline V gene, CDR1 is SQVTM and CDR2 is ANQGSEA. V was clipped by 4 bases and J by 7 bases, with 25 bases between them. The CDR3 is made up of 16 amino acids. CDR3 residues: CSVGTNPDRPGGGYTF. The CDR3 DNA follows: TGCAGCGTTGGAACCAATCCGGACCGGCCGGGGGGTGGCTACACCTTC.

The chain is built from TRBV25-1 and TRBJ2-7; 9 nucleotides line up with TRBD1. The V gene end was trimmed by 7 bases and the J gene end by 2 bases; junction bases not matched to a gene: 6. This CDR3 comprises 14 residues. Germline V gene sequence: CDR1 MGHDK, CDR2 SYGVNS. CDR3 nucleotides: TGTGCCAGCATCCCGACAGGGGGGACCTACGAGCAGTACTTC. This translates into CASIPTGGTYEQYF.

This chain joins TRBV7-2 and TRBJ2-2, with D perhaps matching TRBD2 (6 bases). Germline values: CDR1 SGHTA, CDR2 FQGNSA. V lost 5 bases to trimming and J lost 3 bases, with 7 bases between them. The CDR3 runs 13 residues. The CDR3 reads CASSGDYTGELFF. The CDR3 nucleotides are TGTGCCAGCAGCGGGGACTACACCGGGGAGCTGTTTTTT.

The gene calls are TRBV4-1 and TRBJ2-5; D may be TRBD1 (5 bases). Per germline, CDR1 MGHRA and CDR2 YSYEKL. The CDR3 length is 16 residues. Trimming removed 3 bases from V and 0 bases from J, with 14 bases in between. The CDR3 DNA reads TGCGCCAGCAGCCATCCTCCCACAGGTTACCAAGAGACCCAGTACTTC. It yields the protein CASSHPPTGYQETQYF.

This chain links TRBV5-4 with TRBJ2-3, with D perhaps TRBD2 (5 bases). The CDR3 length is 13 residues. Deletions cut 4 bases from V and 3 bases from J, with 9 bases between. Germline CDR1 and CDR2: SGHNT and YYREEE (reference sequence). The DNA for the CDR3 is TGTGCCAGCAGCGCGGGTGCAACAGATACGCAGTATTTT. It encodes CASSAGATDTQYF. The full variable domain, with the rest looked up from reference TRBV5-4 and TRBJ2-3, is ETGVTQSPTHLIKTRGQQVTLRCSSQSGHNTVSWYQQALGQGPQFIFQYYREEENGRGNFPPRFSGLQFPNYSSELNVNALELDDSALYLCASSAGATDTQYFGPGTRLTVL.

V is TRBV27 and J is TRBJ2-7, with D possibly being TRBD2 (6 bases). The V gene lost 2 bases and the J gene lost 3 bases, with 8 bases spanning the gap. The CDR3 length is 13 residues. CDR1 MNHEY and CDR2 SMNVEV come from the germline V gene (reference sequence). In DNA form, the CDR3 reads TGTGCCAGCAGTTTAATGCGGGGCTACGAGCAGTACTTC. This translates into CASSLMRGYEQYF.

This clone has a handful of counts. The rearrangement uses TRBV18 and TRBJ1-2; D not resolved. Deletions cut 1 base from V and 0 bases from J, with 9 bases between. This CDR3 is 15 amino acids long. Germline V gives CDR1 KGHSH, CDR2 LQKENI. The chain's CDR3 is CASSPLPSPNYGYTF. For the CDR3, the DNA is TGTGCCAGCTCACCACTCCCTAGCCCTAACTATGGCTACACCTTC.

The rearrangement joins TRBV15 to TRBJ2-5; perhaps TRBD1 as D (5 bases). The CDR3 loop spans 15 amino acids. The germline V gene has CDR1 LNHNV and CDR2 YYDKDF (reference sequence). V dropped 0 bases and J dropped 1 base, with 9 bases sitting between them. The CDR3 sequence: CATSRDQTAQETQYF. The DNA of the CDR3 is TGTGCCACCAGCAGAGATCAGACAGCCCAAGAGACCCAGTACTTC.

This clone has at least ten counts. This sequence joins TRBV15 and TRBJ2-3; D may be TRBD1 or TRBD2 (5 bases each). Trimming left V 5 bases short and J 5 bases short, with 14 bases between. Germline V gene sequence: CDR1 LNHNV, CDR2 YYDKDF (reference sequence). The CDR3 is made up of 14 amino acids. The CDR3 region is CATSVRGAEDTQYF. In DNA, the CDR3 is TGTGCCACCAGCGTGAGGGGAGCAGAAGATACGCAGTATTTT.

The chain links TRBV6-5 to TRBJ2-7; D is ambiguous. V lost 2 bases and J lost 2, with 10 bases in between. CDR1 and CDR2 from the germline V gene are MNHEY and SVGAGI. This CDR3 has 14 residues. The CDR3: CASSYGREPYEQYF. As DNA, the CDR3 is TGTGCCAGCAGTTACGGTCGAGAACCCTACGAGCAGTACTTC.

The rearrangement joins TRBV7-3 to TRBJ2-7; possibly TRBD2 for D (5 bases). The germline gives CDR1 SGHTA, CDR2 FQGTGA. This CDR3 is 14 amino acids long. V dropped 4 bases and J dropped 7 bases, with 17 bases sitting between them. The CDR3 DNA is TGTGCCAGCAGCTCCGGACTCGGCCGGGATGAGCAGTACTTC. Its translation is CASSSGLGRDEQYF.

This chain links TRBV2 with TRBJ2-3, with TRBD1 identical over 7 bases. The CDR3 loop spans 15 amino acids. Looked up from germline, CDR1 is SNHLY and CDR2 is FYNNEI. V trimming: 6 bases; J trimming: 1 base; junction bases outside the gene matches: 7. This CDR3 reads CASSETGLGTDTQYF. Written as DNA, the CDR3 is TGTGCCAGCAGCGAGACAGGGTTAGGCACAGATACGCAGTATTTT.

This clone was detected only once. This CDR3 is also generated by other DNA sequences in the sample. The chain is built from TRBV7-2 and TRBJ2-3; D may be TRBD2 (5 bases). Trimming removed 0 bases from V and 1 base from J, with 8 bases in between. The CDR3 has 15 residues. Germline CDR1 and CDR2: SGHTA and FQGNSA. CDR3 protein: CASSLAAGRTDTQYF. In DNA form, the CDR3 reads TGTGCCAGCAGCTTAGCGGCGGGCCGCACAGATACGCAGTATTTT.

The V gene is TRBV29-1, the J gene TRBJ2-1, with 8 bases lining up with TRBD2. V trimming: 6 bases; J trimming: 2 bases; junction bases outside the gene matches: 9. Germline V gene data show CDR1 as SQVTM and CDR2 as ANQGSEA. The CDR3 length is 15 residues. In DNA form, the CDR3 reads TGCAGCGTCCAGCCGAGCGGGAGACCCTACAATGAGCAGTTCTTC. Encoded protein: CSVQPSGRPYNEQFF.

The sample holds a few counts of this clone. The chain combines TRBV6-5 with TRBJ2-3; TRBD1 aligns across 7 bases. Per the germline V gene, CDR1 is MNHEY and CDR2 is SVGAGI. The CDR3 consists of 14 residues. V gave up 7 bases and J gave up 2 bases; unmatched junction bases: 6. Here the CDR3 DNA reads TGTGCCAGCAAGAGACAGGGAACCACAGATACGCAGTATTTT. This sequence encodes CASKRQGTTDTQYF.

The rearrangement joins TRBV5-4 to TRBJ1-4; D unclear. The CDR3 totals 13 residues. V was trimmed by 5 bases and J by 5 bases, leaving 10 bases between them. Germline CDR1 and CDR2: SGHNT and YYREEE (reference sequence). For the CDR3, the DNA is TGTGCCAGCAGTTATGACGCAAATGAAAAACTGTTTTTT. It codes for CASSYDANEKLFF.